This TCR beta chain was observed in a study of blood T cell repertoires in COVID-19. The overall study: Samples representing acute and convalescent COVID-19 were sourced from the United States, Italy and Spain. Nucleic acid was either cDNA or gDNA, and it came from T cells, B-cell-depleted T cells, or PBMCs.

Under the authors' procedure: Reference gene primer amplification gave nucleated cell count estimates. Clones were read by immunoSEQ multiplex PCR, and TCRdb kept only the in-frame ones, dropping some. V, J and clone size are those of that table, while D and trimming were read from the DNA. The repertoire includes 360,000 or so clones, approximately 90% of them detected once, and 3% to 4.5% sits in the top ten. The CDR3 loop spans 16 amino acids. CDR1 and CDR2 from the germline V gene are SGHRS and YFSETQ. V was trimmed by 1 base and J by 5 bases, leaving 15 bases between them. It was during active infection that Seattle patients were enrolled and then longitudinally followed.

The chain couples TRBV5-1 to TRBJ2-2; possibly TRBD1 for D (6 bases). Sample: peripheral blood. The receptor was derived from a woman aged 60-75 years with COVID-19, enrolled during active disease. The CDR3 DNA sequence: TGCGCCAGCAGCTTGTTAGTCAGGGGTGGAACCGGGGAGCTGTTTTTT. Protein product: CASSLLVRGGTGELFF.